These 3 T cell receptor beta chains were all obtained from the same sample, sequenced in a study of memory CD8 T cells in hepatitis C reinfection. Clones were read by immunoSEQ multiplex PCR, and TCRdb kept only the in-frame ones, dropping some. The data show approximately 52,000 clones, with roughly 90% seen just once and approximately 1% held by the top ten. Time point of the sample: pre-reinfection, 55 to 20 weeks before reinfection detection. TCR sequencing was done directly ex vivo on sorted cells, without expansion in vitro. The sample was naive CD8+ T cells sorted from blood. The source is a young man with hepatitis C virus infection.

The chain employs TRBV5-4 and TRBJ1-2, with 8 positions matching TRBD1. V gave up 5 bases and J gave up 3 bases; unmatched junction bases: 6. The CDR3 has 14 amino acids. Germline V gene lookup returns CDR1 SGHNT and CDR2 YYREEE (reference sequence). The DNA of the CDR3 is TGTGCCAGCAGTCCAGGGGGCGGTTACTATGGCTACACCTTC. This sequence encodes CASSPGGGYYGYTF.

The rearrangement uses TRBV27 and TRBJ2-7; the D gene is possibly TRBD1 (6 bases). Looked up from germline, CDR1 is MNHEY and CDR2 is SMNVEV (reference sequence). This CDR3 is 13 amino acids long. The ends were cut back, 6 bases at V and 0 bases at J, with 9 bases in the middle. Written as DNA, the CDR3 is TGTGCCAGCAGGCAGGGGAGCTCCTACGAGCAGTACGTC. It translates to CASRQGSSYEQYV.

The chain recombines TRBV7-9 with TRBJ1-1; no definite D call. Germline CDR1 and CDR2: SEHNR and FQNEAQ (reference sequence). The CDR3 is 14 amino acids. V was shortened by 5 bases and J by 3 bases, with 13 bases between the two germline ends. The CDR3 bases are TGTGCCAGCAGCCGCGAAGGGAGAGACACTGAAGCTTTCTTT. This encodes CASSREGRDTEAFF.